These 8 T cell receptor beta chains share one sample of origin, sequenced in a study of CD8 T cells in Susac syndrome. It was with random hexamers that 0.5 to 1 ug RNA was reverse transcribed. TCRdb analysed the immunoSEQ multiplex PCR reads with MiXCR anew, one entry per CDR3 protein. The sample has around 190,000 distinct CDR3 sequences, roughly 96% seen once; the top ten hold around 0.15%. Sequencing used CD8+ T cells from PBMCs. The origin of the receptors is a human donor with multiple sclerosis.

The rearrangement uses TRBV5-6 and TRBJ2-7; D ambiguous. The CDR3 is 11 amino acids. Germline V gene data show CDR1 as SGHDT and CDR2 as YYEEEE. V was cut by 2 bases and J by 5 bases, with 5 bases left in between. The CDR3 sequence: CASSFLDEQYF. In nucleotides, the CDR3 is TGTGCCAGCAGCTTTTTAGACGAGCAGTACTTC. The full variable domain, its missing parts supplied by reference TRBV5-6 and TRBJ2-7, is DAGVTQSPTHLIKTRGQQVTLRCSPKSGHDTVSWYQQALGQGPQFIFQYYEEEERQRGNFPDRFSGHQFPNYSSELNVNALLLGDSALYLCASSFLDEQYFGPGTRLTVT.

The V call is TRBV19, the J call TRBJ1-2; a possible D gene is TRBD1 (6 bases). The CDR3 is made up of 15 amino acids. Germline V lookup: CDR1 LNHDA, CDR2 SQIVND (reference sequence). V lost 7 bases and J lost 2, with 17 bases in between. The CDR3 loop reads CASTPQGHGNYGYTF. The CDR3 DNA sequence: TGTGCCAGTACCCCTCAGGGGCACGGCAACTATGGCTACACCTTC.

The chain employs TRBV3-1 and TRBJ1-4, with unresolved D. The CDR3 sequence is 14 residues long. Trimming pared 4 bases from V and 1 base from J, leaving 7 bases between. Germline V gene sequence: CDR1 LGHDT, CDR2 YNNKEL (reference sequence). The CDR3 region is CASSLSLTNEKLFF. CDR3 coding DNA: TGTGCCAGCAGCCTCTCCTTAACTAATGAAAAACTGTTTTTT. The complete variable domain, with remaining parts taken from reference TRBV3-1 and TRBJ1-4, reads DTAVSQTPKYLVTQMGNDKSIKCEQNLGHDTMYWYKQDSKKFLKIMFSYNNKELIINETVPNRFSPKSPDKAHLNLHINSLELGDSAVYFCASSLSLTNEKLFFGSGTQLSVL.

The CDR3 DNA is TGCAGTGCTACCGGGACGGAGCCCTACAATGAGCAGTTCTTC. As protein: CSATGTEPYNEQFF. The chain recombines TRBV20-1 with TRBJ2-1; tentatively, D is TRBD1 or TRBD2 (5 bases each). The V end lost 4 bases, the J end lost 2 bases, and 12 bases lay between the germline ends. Germline V lookup: CDR1 DFQATT, CDR2 SNEGSKA (reference sequence). The CDR3 has 14 amino acids.

The chain recombines TRBV3-1 with TRBJ2-3; no clear D. Germline V CDR1 and CDR2: LGHDT, YNNKEL (reference sequence). V was cut by 4 bases and J by 6 bases, with 14 bases left in between. This CDR3 has 14 residues. DNA for the CDR3: TGTGCCAGCAGCCCGCAGTGGGGTCTGGATACGCAGTATTTT. It specifies CASSPQWGLDTQYF.

This clonotype has a single count. The chain uses TRBV2 and TRBJ2-1; tentatively, D is TRBD2 (6 bases). The germline V gene encodes CDR1 SNHLY and CDR2 FYNNEI. V was cut by 5 bases and J by 4 bases, with 18 bases left in between. The CDR3 is 16 residues long. CDR3 sequence (DNA): TGTGCCAGCAGTATACACCGGGACTCAGGATACAATGAGCAGTTCTTC. Protein sequence: CASSIHRDSGYNEQFF. The full variable domain, its missing parts supplied by reference TRBV2 and TRBJ2-1, is EPEVTQTPSHQVTQMGQEVILRCVPISNHLYFYWYRQILGQKVEFLVSFYNNEISEKSEIFDDQFSVERPDGSNFTLKIRSTKLEDSAMYFCASSIHRDSGYNEQFFGPGTRLTVL.

V usage is TRBV9 and J usage is TRBJ1-2; no reliable D call. CDR1 and CDR2 from the germline V gene are SGDLS and YYNGEE. The V gene lost 7 bases and the J gene lost 6 bases, with 13 bases spanning the gap. The CDR3 loop spans 12 amino acids. In DNA form, the CDR3 reads TGTGCCAGCCTCCTTTCCTGGGATGGCTACACCTTC. Translated, it gives CASLLSWDGYTF.

CDR3 sequence (DNA): TGCAGCGTTGAACATTTCTTTCGGGGTACCTACGAGCAGTACTTC. Its protein is CSVEHFFRGTYEQYF. The rearrangement links TRBV29-1 to TRBJ2-7, with D possibly TRBD2 on 5 matching bases. CDR1 SQVTM and CDR2 ANQGSEA come from the germline V gene. Deletions cut 2 bases from V and 2 bases from J, with 16 bases between. This CDR3 has 15 amino acids.